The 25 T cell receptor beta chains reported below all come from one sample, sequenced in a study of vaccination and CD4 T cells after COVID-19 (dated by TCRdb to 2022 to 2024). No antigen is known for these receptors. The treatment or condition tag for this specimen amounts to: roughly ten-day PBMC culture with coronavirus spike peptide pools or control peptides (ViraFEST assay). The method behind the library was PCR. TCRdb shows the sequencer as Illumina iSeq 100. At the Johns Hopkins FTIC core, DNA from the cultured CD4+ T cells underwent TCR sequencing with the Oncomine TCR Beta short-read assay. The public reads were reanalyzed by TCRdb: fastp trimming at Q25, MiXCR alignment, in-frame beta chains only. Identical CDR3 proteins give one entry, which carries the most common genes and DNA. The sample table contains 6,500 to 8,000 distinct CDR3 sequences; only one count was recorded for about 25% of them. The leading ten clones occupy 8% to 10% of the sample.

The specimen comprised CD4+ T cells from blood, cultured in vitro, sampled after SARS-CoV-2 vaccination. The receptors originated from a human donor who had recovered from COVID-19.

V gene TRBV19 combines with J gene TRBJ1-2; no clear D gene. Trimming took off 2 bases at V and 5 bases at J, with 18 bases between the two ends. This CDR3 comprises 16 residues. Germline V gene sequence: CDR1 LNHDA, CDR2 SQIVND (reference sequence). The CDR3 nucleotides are TGTGCCAGTAGTATACGGTCCACACTAATACCATATGGCTACACCTTC. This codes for CASSIRSTLIPYGYTF.

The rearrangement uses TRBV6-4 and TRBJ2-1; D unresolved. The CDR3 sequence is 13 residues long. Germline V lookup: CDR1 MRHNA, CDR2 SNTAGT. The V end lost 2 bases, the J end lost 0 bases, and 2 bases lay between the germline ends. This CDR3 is CASSDSSYNEQFF. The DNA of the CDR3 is TGTGCCAGCAGTGACAGCTCCTACAATGAGCAGTTCTTC.

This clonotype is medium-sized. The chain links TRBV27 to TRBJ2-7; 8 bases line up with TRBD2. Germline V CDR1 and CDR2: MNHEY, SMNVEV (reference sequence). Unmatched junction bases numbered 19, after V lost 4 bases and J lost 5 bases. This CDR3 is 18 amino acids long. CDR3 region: CASSSSLLTWERENEQYF. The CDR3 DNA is TGTGCCAGCAGTTCCTCACTCTTAACTTGGGAGCGGGAGAACGAGCAGTACTTC.

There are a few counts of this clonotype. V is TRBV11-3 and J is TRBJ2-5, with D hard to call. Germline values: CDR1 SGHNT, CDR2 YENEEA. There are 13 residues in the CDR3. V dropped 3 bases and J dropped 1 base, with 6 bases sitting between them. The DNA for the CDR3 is TGTGCCAGCAGCTTTTCCCTCCAAGAGACCCAGTACTTC. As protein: CASSFSLQETQYF.

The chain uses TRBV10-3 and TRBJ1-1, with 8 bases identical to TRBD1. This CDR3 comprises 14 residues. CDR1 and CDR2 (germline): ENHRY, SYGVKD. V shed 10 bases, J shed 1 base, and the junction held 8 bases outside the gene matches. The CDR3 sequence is CATTGGVGNTEAFF. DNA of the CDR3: TGTGCCACCACAGGGGGGGTGGGGAACACTGAAGCTTTCTTT.

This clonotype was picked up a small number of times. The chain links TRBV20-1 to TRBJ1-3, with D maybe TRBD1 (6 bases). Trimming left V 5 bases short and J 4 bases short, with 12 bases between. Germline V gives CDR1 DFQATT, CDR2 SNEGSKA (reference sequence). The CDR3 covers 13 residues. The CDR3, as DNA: TGCAGTGCTCCCCGGGACAACGGAAACACCATATATTTT. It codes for CSAPRDNGNTIYF.

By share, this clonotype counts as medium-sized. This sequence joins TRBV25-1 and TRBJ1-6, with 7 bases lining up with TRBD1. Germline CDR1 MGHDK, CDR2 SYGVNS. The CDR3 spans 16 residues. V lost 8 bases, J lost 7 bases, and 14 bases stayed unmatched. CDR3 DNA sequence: TGTGCCAGCGCCACCTCCGACAGGGCCCTGAATTCACCCCTCCACTTT. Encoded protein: CASATSDRALNSPLHF. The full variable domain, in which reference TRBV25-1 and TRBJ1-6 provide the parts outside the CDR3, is EADIYQTPRYLVIGTGKKITLECSQTMGHDKMYWYQQDPGMELHLIHYSYGVNSTEKGDLSSESTVSRIRTEHFPLTLESARPSHTSQYLCASATSDRALNSPLHFGNGTRLTVT.

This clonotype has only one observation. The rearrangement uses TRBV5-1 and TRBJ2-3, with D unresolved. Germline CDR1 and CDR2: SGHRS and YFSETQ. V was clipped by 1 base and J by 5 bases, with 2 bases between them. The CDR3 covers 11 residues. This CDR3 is CASSLQDTQYF. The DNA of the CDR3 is TGCGCCAGCAGCTTGCAAGATACGCAGTATTTT. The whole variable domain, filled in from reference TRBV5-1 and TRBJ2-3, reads KAGVTQTPRYLIKTRGQQVTLSCSPISGHRSVSWYQQTPGQGLQFLFEYFSETQRNKGNFPGRFSGRQFSNSRSEMNVSTLELGDSALYLCASSLQDTQYFGPGTRLTVL.

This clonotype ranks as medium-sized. CDR3 DNA sequence: TGTGCCAGCAGTTTATCGGGGAGGGTAGAGGGCTACACCTTC. This sequence encodes CASSLSGRVEGYTF. J is TRBJ1-2 and V is TRBV27; D remains ambiguous. CDR3 length equals 14 residues. From germline, CDR1 is MNHEY and CDR2 SMNVEV (reference sequence). The ends were cut back, 0 bases at V and 8 bases at J, with 13 bases in the middle.

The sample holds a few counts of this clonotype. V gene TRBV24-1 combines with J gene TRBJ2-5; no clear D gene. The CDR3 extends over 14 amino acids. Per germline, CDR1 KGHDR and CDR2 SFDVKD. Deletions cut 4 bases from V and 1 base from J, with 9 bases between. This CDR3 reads CATSDAGFQETQYF. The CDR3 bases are TGTGCCACCAGTGACGCCGGGTTCCAAGAGACCCAGTACTTC.

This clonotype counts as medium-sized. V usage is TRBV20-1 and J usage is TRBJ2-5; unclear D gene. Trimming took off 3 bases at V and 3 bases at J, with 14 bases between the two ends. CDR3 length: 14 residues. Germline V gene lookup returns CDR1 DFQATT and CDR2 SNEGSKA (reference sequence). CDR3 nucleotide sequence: TGCAGTGCTAGTGCCCCTCCCCTCGAAGAGACCCAGTACTTC. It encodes CSASAPPLEETQYF.

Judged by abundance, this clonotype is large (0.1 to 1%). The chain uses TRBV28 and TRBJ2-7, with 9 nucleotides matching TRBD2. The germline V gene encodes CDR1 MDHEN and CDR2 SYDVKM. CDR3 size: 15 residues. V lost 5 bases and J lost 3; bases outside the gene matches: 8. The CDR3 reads CASSRSGSRDYEQYF. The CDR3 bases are TGTGCCAGCAGTCGTAGCGGGAGTAGGGACTACGAGCAGTACTTC.

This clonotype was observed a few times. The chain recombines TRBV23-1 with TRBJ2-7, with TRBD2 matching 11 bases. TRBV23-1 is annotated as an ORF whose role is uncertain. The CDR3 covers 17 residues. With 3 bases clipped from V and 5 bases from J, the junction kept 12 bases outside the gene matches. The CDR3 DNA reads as TGCGCCAGCAGTCACCTACCTCGATTAGCGGGGGGGCACGAGCAGTACTTC. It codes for CASSHLPRLAGGHEQYF.

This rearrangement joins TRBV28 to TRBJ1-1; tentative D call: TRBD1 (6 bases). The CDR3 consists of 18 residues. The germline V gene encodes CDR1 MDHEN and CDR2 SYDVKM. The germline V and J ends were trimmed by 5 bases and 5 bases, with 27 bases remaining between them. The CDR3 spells CASSPRILGGGARTEAFF. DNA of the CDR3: TGTGCCAGCAGTCCCCGGATATTGGGTGGGGGCGCTCGGACTGAAGCTTTCTTT.

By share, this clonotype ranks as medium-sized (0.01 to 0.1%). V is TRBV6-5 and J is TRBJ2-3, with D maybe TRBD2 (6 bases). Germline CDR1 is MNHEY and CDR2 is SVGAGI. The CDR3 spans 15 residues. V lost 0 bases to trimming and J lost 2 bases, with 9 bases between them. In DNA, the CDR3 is TGTGCCAGCAGTTACTCCGCGGGGAACACAGATACGCAGTATTTT. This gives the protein CASSYSAGNTDTQYF.

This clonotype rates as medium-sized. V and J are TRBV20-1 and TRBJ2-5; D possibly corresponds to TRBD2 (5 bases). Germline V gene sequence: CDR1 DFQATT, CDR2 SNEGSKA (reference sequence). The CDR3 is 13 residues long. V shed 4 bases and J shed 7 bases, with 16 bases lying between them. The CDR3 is CSATRLVSGTQYF. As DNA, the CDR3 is TGCAGTGCTACCCGACTCGTCAGCGGGACCCAGTACTTC.

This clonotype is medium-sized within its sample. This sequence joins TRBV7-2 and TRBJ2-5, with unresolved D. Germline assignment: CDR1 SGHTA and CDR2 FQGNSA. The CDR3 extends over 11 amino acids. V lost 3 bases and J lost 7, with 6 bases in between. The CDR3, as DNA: TGTGCCAGCAGCTTCGTGGGGACCCAGTACTTC. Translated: CASSFVGTQYF.

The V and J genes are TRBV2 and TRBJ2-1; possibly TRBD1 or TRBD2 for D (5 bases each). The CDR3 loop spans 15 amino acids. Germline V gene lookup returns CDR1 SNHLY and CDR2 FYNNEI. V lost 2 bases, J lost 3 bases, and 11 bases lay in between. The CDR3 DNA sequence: TGTGCCAGCAGTGAAAGAAGTGGGGGCTACAATGAGCAGTTCTTC. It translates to CASSERSGGYNEQFF.

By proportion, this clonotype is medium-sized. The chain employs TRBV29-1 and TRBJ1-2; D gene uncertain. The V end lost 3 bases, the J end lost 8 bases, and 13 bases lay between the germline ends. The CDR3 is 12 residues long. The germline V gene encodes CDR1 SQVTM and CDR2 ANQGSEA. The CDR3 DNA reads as TGCAGCGTTGATTGGGGTAATGGCGGCTACACCTTC. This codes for CSVDWGNGGYTF.

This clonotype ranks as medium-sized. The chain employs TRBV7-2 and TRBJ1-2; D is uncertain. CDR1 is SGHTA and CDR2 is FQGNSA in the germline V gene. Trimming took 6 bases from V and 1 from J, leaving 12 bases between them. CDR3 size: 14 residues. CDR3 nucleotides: TGTGCCAGCAGGTCCGGGGTCAATAACTATGGCTACACCTTC. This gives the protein CASRSGVNNYGYTF.

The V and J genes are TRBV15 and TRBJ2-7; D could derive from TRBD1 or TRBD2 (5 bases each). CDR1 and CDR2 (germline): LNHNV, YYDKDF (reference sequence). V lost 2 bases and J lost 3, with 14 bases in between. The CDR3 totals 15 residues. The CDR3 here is CATSRHRDGNYEQYF. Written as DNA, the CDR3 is TGTGCCACCAGCAGACATAGGGACGGCAACTACGAGCAGTACTTC.

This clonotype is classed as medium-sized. CDR3 coding DNA: TGTGCCAGCAGTGCCTTCCTAGCGGGGGGCCAAGAGACCCAGTACTTC. This encodes CASSAFLAGGQETQYF. This sequence joins TRBV6-1 and TRBJ2-5; TRBD2 agrees at 11 bases. Trimming removed 4 bases from V and 1 base from J; junction bases left unmatched: 5. The germline V gene encodes CDR1 MNHNS and CDR2 SASEGT. The CDR3 has 16 residues.

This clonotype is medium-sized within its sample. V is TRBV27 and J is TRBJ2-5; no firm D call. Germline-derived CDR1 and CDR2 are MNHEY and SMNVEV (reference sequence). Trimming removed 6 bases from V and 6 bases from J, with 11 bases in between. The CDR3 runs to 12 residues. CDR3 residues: CASSGPGKTQYF. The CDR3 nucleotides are TGTGCCAGCAGCGGGCCGGGTAAGACCCAGTACTTC.

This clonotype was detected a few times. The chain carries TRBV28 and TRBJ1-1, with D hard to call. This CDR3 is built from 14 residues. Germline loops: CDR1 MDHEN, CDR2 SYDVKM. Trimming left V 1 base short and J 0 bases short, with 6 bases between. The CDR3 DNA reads TGTGCCAGCAGTTTATATAGGCTGAACACTGAAGCTTTCTTT. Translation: CASSLYRLNTEAFF.

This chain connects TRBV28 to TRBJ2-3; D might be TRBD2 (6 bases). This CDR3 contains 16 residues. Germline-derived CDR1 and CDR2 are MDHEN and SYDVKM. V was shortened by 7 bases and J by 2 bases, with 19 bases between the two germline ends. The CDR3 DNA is TGTGCCAGCACCCCCGTGGGCGGGGATTCCACAGATACGCAGTATTTT. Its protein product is CASTPVGGDSTDTQYF.